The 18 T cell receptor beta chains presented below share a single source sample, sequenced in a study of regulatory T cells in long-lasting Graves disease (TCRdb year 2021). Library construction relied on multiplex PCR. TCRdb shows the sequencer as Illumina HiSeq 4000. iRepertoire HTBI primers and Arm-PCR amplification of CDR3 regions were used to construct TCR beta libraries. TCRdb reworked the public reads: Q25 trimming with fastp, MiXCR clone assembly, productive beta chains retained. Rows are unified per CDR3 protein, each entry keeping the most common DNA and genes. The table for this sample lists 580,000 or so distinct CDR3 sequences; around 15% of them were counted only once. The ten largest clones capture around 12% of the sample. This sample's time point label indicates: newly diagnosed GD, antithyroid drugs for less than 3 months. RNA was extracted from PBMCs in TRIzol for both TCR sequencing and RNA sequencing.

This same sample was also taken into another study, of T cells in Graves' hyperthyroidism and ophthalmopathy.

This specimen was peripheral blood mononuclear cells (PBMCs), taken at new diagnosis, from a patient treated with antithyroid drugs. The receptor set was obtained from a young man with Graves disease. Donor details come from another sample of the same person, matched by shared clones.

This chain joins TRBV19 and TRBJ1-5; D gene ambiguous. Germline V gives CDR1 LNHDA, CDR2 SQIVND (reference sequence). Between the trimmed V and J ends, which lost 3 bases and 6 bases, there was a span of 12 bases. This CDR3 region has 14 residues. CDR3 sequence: CASSISRGLQPQHF. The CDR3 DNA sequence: TGTGCCAGTAGTATCTCGAGAGGGCTTCAGCCCCAGCATTTT.

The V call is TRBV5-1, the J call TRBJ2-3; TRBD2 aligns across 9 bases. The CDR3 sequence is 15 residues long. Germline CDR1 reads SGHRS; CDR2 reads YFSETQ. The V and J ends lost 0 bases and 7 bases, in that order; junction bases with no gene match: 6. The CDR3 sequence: CASSLGLAESYTQYF. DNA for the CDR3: TGCGCCAGCAGCTTGGGACTAGCGGAGAGCTATACGCAGTATTTT. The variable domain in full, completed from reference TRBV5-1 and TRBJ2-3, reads KAGVTQTPRYLIKTRGQQVTLSCSPISGHRSVSWYQQTPGQGLQFLFEYFSETQRNKGNFPGRFSGRQFSNSRSEMNVSTLELGDSALYLCASSLGLAESYTQYFGPGTRLTVL.

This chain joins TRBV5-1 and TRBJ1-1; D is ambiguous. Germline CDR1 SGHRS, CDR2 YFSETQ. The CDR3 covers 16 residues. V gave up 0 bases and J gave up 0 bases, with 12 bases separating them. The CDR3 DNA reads TGCGCCAGCAGCTTGGATATCGGGGAGGTGAACACTGAAGCTTTCTTT. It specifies CASSLDIGEVNTEAFF.

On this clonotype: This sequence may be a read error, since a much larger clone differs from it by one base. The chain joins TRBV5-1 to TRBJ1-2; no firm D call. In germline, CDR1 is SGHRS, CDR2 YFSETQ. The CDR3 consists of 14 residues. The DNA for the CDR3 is TGCGCCAGCCGCTTGGGTATTGCGGATTGGGGCTACACCTTC. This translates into CASRLGIADWGYTF. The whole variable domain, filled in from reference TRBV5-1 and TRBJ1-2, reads KAGVTQTPRYLIKTRGQQVTLSCSPISGHRSVSWYQQTPGQGLQFLFEYFSETQRNKGNFPGRFSGRQFSNSRSEMNVSTLELGDSALYLCASRLGIADWGYTFGSGTRLTVV.

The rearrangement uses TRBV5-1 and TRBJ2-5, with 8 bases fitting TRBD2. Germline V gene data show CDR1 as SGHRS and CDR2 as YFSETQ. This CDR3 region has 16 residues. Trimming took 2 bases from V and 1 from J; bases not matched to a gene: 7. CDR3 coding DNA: TGCGCCAGCAGCTTAGGTCCAGCGGGAGCCCAAGAGACCCAGTACTTC. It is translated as CASSLGPAGAQETQYF.

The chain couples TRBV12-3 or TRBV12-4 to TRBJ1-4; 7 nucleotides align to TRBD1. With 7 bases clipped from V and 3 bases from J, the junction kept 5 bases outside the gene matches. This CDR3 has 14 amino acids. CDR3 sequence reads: CASTTGAANEKLFF. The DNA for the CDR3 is TGTGCCAGCACTACAGGGGCGGCTAATGAAAAACTGTTTTTT.

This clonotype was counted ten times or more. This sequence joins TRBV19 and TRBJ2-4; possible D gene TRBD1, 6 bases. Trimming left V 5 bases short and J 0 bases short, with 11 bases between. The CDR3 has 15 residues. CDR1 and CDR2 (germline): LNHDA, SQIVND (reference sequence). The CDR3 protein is CASSDNRVAKNIQYF. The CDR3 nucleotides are TGTGCCAGTAGTGACAACAGGGTAGCCAAAAACATTCAGTACTTC.

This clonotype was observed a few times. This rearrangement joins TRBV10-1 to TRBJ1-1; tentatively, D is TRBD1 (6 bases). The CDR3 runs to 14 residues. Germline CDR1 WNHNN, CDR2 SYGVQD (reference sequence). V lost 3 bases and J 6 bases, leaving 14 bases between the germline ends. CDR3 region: CASSEGGASAEAFF. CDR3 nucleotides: TGCGCCAGCAGTGAAGGGGGGGCTTCGGCTGAAGCTTTCTTT.

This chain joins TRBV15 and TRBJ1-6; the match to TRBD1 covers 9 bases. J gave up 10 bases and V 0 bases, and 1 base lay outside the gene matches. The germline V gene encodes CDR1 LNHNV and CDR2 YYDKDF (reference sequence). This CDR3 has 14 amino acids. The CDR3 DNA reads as TGTGCCACCAGCAGAGAGACAGGGGGATCACCCCTCCACTTT. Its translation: CATSRETGGSPLHF.

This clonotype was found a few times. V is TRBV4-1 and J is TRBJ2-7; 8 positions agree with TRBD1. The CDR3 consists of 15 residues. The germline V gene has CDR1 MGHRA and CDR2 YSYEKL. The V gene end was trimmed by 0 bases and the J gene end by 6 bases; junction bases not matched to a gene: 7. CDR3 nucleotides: TGCGCCAGCAGCCAAGATCAGGACAGGGTACGCGAGCAGTACTTC. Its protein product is CASSQDQDRVREQYF.

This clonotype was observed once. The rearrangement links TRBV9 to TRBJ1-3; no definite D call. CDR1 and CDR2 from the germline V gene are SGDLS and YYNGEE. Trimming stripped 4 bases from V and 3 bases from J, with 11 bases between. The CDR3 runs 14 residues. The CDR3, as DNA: TGTGCCAGCAGCTTTCGGATGAGTGGAAACACCATATATTTT. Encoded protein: CASSFRMSGNTIYF.

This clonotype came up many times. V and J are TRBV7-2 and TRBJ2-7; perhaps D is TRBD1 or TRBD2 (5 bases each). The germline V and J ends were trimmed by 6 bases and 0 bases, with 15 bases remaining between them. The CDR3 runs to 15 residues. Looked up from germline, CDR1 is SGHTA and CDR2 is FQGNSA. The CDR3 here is CASRHGASSSYEQYF. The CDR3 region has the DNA TGTGCCAGCAGGCACGGGGCGTCCAGCTCCTACGAGCAGTACTTC. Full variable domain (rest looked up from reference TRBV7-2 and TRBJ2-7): GAGVSQSPSNKVTEKGKDVELRCDPISGHTALYWYRQSLGQGLEFLIYFQGNSAPDKSGLPSDRFSAERTGGSVSTLTIQRTQQEDSAVYLCASRHGASSSYEQYFGPGTRLTVT.

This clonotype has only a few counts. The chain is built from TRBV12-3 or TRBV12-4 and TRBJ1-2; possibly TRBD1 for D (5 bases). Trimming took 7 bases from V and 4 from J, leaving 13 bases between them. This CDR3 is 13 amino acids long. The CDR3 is CASTHSGGYGYTF. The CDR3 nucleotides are TGTGCCAGCACCCATTCGGGGGGCTATGGCTACACCTTC.

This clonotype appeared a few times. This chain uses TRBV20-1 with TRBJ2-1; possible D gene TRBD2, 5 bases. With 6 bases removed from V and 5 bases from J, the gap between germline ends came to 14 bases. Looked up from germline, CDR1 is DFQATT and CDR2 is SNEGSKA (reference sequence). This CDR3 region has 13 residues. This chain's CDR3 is CSARKRTNNEQFF. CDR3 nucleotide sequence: TGCAGTGCCCGAAAGCGGACGAACAATGAGCAGTTCTTC.

The CDR3 DNA is TGTGCCAGCAGTTACTCGACGGCTACAAGCACAGATACGCAGTATTTT. Protein sequence: CASSYSTATSTDTQYF. This chain joins TRBV6-7 and TRBJ2-3; D uncertain. TRBV6-7 is an ORF for which the function is uncertain. Between the trimmed V and J ends, which lost 0 bases and 0 bases, there was a span of 10 bases. The CDR3 is 16 residues long.

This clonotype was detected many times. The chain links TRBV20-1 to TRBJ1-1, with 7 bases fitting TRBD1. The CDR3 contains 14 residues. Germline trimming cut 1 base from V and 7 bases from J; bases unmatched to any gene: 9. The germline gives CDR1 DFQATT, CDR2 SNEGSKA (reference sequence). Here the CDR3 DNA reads TGCAGTGCTAGAGGGGAAAGGGGGCGCGGTGAAGCTTTCTTT. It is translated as CSARGERGRGEAFF.

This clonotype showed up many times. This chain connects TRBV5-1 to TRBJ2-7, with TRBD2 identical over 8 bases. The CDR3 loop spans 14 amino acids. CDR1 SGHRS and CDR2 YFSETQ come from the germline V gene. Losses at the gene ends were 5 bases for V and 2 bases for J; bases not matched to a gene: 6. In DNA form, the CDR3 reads TGCGCCAGCAGGACCCAAGCGGGAGCCTACGAGCAGTACTTC. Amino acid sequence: CASRTQAGAYEQYF. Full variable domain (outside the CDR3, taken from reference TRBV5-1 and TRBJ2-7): KAGVTQTPRYLIKTRGQQVTLSCSPISGHRSVSWYQQTPGQGLQFLFEYFSETQRNKGNFPGRFSGRQFSNSRSEMNVSTLELGDSALYLCASRTQAGAYEQYFGPGTRLTVT.

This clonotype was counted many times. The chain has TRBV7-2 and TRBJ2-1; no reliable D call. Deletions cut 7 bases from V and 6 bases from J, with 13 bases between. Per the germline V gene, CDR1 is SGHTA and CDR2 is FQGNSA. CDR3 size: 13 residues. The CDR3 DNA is TGTGCCAGCATCGATCGTGTACTCAATGAGCAGTTCTTC. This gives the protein CASIDRVLNEQFF.